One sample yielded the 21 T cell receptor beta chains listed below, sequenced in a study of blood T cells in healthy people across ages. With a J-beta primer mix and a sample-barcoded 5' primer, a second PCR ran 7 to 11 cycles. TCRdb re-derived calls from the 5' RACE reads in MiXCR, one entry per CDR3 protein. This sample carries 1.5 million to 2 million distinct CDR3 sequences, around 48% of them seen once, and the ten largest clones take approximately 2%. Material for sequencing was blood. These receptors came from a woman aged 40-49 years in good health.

CDR3 nucleotides: TGCAGTGCGAGGGTACCGGGACGGCAGACAGATACGCAGTATTTT. Protein product: CSARVPGRQTDTQYF. V and J are TRBV20-1 and TRBJ2-3; tentatively, D is TRBD1 or TRBD2 (5 bases each). The germline V gene has CDR1 DFQATT and CDR2 SNEGSKA (reference sequence). The CDR3 runs to 15 residues. The germline V and J ends were trimmed by 6 bases and 3 bases, with 19 bases remaining between them.

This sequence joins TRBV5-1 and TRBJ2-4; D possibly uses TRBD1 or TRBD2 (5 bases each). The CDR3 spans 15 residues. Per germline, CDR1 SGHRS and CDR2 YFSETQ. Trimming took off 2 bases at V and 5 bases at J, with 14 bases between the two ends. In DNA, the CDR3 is TGCGCCAGCAGCTTCTTAGTGGGACCCGAAAACATTCAGTACTTC. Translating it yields CASSFLVGPENIQYF.

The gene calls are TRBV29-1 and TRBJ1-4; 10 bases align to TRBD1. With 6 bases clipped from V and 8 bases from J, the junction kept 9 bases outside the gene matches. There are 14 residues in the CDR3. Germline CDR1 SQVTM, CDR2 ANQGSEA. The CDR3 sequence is CSVARDRGREKLFF. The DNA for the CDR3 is TGCAGCGTGGCCCGGGACAGGGGTCGGGAAAAACTGTTTTTT.

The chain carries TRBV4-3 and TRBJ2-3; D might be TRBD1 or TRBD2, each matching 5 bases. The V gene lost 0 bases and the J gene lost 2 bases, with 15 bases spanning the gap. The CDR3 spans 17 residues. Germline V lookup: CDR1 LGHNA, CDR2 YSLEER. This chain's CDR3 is CASSQEGRARPTDTQYF. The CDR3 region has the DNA TGCGCCAGCAGCCAAGAGGGGCGGGCGAGGCCCACAGATACGCAGTATTTT.

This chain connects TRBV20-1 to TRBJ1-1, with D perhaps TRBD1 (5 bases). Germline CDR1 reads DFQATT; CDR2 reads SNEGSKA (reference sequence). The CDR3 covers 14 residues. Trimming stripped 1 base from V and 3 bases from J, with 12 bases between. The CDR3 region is CSARVGGVHTEAFF. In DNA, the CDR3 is TGCAGTGCTAGAGTTGGAGGGGTCCACACTGAAGCTTTCTTT.

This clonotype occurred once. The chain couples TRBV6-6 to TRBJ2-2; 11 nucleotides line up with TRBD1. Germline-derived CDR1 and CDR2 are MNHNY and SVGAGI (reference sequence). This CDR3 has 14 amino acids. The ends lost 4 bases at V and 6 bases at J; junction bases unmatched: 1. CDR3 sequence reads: CASSSGQGAGELFF. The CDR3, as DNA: TGTGCCAGCAGTTCGGGACAGGGGGCCGGGGAGCTGTTTTTT.

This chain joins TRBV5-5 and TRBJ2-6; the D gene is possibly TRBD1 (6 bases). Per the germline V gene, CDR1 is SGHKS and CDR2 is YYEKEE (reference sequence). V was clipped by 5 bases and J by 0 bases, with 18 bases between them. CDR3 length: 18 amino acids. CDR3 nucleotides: TGTGCCAGCAGTCCACCCTTTGACAGGAGCTCTGGGGCCAACGTCCTGACTTTC. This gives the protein CASSPPFDRSSGANVLTF.

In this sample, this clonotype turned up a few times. In nucleotides, the CDR3 is TGTGCCAGCAGCCTTCAAGGTGCAGGGGGGAACGAGCAGTACTTC. This encodes CASSLQGAGGNEQYF. This chain connects TRBV3-1 to TRBJ2-4, with D perhaps matching TRBD1 (7 bases). The J call may be faulty, since TRBJ2-7 better matches the DNA end. The CDR3 sequence is 15 residues long. Germline CDR1 is LGHDT and CDR2 is YNNKEL (reference sequence).

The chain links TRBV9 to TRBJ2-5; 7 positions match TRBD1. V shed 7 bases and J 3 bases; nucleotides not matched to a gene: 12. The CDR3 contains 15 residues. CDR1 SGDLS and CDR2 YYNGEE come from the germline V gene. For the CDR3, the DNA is TGTGCCAGCGGCCCAAGAGGGACAGTAAAAGAGACCCAGTACTTC. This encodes CASGPRGTVKETQYF. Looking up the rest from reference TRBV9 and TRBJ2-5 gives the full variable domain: DSGVTQTPKHLITATGQRVTLRCSPRSGDLSVYWYQQSLDQGLQFLIQYYNGEERAKGNILERFSAQQFPDLHSELNLSSLELGDSALYFCASGPRGTVKETQYFGPGTRLLVL.

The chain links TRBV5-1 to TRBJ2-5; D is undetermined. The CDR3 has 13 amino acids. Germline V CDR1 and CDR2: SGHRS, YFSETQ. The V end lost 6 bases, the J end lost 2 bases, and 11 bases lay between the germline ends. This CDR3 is CASTVARQETQYF. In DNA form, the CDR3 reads TGCGCCAGCACTGTCGCGAGACAAGAGACCCAGTACTTC.

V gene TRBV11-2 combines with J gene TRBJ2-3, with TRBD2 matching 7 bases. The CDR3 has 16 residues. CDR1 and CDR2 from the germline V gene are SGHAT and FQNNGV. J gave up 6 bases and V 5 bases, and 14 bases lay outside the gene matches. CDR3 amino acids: CASSPSPGGGADTQYF. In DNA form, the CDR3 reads TGTGCCAGCAGCCCCAGTCCGGGGGGTGGAGCGGATACGCAGTATTTT.

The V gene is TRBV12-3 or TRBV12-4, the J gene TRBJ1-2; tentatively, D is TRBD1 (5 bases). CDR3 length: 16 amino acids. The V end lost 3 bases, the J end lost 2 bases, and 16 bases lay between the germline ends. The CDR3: CASSFQGPQRNYGYTF. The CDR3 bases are TGTGCCAGCAGTTTCCAGGGCCCGCAGCGGAACTATGGCTACACCTTC.

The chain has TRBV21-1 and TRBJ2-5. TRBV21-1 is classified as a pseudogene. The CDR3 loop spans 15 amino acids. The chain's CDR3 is CASSRLVGHEETQYF. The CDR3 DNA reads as TGTGCCAGCAGCAGATTGGTAGGTCACGAAGAGACCCAGTACTTC.

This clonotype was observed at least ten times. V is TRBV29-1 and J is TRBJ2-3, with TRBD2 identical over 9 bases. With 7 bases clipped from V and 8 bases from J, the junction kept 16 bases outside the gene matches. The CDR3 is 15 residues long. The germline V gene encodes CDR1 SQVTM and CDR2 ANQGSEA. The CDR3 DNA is TGCAGCGCAGATACTAGCGGGCTCGCTCAGGGTACGCAGTATTTT. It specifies CSADTSGLAQGTQYF.

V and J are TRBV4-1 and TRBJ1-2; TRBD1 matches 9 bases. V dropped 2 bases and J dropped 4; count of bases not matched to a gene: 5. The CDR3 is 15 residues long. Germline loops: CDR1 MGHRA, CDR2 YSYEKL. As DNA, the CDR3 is TGCGCCAGCAGCCAATTGGGACAGGGACTCTATGGCTACACCTTC. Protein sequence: CASSQLGQGLYGYTF.

DNA of the CDR3: TGCGCCAGCAGCCAAGATCGCCCACCTTCGGCGAGAACTGAAGCTTTCTTT. It codes for CASSQDRPPSARTEAFF. The chain is built from TRBV4-3 and TRBJ1-1; D uncertain. Germline CDR1 LGHNA, CDR2 YSLEER. This CDR3 has 17 amino acids. Trimming took 0 bases from V and 5 from J, leaving 19 bases between them.

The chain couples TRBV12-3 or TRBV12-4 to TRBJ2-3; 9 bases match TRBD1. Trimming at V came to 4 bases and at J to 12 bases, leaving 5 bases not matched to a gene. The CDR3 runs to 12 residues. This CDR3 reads CASSSGTGYQYF. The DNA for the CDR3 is TGTGCCAGCAGTTCCGGGACAGGGTACCAGTATTTT.

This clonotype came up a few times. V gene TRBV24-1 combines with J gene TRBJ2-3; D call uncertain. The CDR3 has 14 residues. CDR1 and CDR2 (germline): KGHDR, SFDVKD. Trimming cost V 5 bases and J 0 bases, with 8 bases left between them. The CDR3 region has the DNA TGTGCCACCAGTGCCGCCCTAAGCACAGATACGCAGTATTTT. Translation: CATSAALSTDTQYF.

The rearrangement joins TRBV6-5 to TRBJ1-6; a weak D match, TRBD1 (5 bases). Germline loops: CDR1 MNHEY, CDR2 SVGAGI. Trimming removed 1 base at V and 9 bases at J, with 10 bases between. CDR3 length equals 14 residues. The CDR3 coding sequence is TGTGCCAGCAGTTACTTAGCGACAGCTTCACCCCTCCACTTT. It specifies CASSYLATASPLHF.

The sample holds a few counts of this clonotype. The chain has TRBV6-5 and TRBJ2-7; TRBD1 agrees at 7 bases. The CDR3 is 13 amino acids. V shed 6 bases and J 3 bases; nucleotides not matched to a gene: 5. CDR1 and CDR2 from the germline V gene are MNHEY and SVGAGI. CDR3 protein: CASRFTGVYEQYF. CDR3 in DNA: TGTGCCAGCAGATTCACAGGGGTCTACGAGCAGTACTTC.

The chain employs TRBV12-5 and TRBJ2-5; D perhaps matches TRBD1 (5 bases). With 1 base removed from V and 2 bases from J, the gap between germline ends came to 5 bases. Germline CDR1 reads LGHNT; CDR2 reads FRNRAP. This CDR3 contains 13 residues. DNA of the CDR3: TGTGCTAGTGGTTTGGGACAGCAAGAGACCCAGTACTTC. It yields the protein CASGLGQQETQYF.